These 13 T cell receptor beta chains were all obtained from the same sample, sequenced in a study of cytomegalovirus exposure and HLA in healthy donors. Amplification used 60 Vbeta primers and 13 Jbeta primers. Sequencing used immunoSEQ multiplex PCR; TCRdb keeps in-frame clones, though not all of them. The sample has around 130,000 clones; about 74% are singletons. Sequencing was performed on PBMCs. The receptors were gathered from a woman aged 60 to 75 in good health and CMV-seronegative.

This clone was observed a single time. The chain employs TRBV10-3 and TRBJ2-3, with 8 bases lining up with TRBD1. Germline CDR1 reads ENHRY; CDR2 reads SYGVKD. The CDR3 has 14 residues. The V gene end was trimmed by 4 bases and the J gene end by 1 base; junction bases not matched to a gene: 1. CDR3 nucleotides: TGTGCCATCAGTGGGACAGGGCGCACAGATACGCAGTATTTT. Residues: CAISGTGRTDTQYF.

The V call is TRBV9, the J call TRBJ2-5; TRBD2 agrees at 14 bases. The CDR3 is 17 residues long. Trimming took 0 bases from V and 5 from J; bases not matched to a gene: 6. The germline V gene encodes CDR1 SGDLS and CDR2 YYNGEE. The CDR3 bases are TGTGCCAGCAGCGTAGGACTAGCGGGGGGGGCAGGGGAGACCCAGTACTTC. This encodes CASSVGLAGGAGETQYF.

The chain recombines TRBV19 with TRBJ1-5, with D possibly being TRBD1 (5 bases). CDR1 and CDR2 (germline): LNHDA, SQIVND (reference sequence). The CDR3 spans 15 residues. Deletions cut 7 bases from V and 0 bases from J, with 13 bases between. The CDR3, as DNA: TGTGCCAGTAACCTTCAGGGAAGTAGCAATCAGCCCCAGCATTTT. It translates to CASNLQGSSNQPQHF.

The chain recombines TRBV5-1 with TRBJ2-1, with D hard to call. This CDR3 region has 16 residues. Trimming removed 1 base from V and 0 bases from J, with 11 bases in between. In germline, CDR1 is SGHRS, CDR2 YFSETQ. CDR3 in DNA: TGCGCCAGCAGCTTGTCTGGCGCTAGCTCCTACAATGAGCAGTTCTTC. The encoded protein is CASSLSGASSYNEQFF.

V usage is TRBV5-1 and J usage is TRBJ2-3, with TRBD2 matching 13 bases. Germline V CDR1 and CDR2: SGHRS, YFSETQ. The length of the CDR3 is 15 residues. V dropped 6 bases and J dropped 3; count of bases not matched to a gene: 4. In DNA form, the CDR3 reads TGCGCCAGCACACCGACTAGCGGGAGGACAGATACGCAGTATTTT. Encoded protein: CASTPTSGRTDTQYF.

The chain links TRBV29-1 to TRBJ1-4; TRBD1 is a possible D gene (6 bases). V shed 5 bases and J shed 8 bases, with 15 bases lying between them. The germline gives CDR1 SQVTM, CDR2 ANQGSEA. This CDR3 spans 13 amino acids. CDR3 protein: CSVTQGSGEKLFF. CDR3 DNA: TGCAGCGTTACACAGGGTTCCGGGGAAAAACTGTTTTTT.

The chain uses TRBV5-4 and TRBJ2-5; 8 positions agree with TRBD2. The germline CDR1 and CDR2 sequences are SGHNT and YYREEE (reference sequence). CDR3 length equals 14 residues. V was clipped by 1 base and J by 8 bases; unmatched bases: 7. The CDR3 DNA reads as TGTGCCAGCAGCTTGCAACTAGCGGCCAGCACCCAGTACTTC. Amino acid sequence: CASSLQLAASTQYF. Drawing the rest from reference TRBV5-4 and TRBJ2-5, the complete variable domain is ETGVTQSPTHLIKTRGQQVTLRCSSQSGHNTVSWYQQALGQGPQFIFQYYREEENGRGNFPPRFSGLQFPNYSSELNVNALELDDSALYLCASSLQLAASTQYFGPGTRLLVL.

The chain joins TRBV9 to TRBJ2-3; a possible D gene is TRBD2 (5 bases). The germline V and J ends were trimmed by 4 bases and 2 bases, with 17 bases remaining between them. The length of the CDR3 is 16 residues. CDR1 is SGDLS, CDR2 YYNGEE, per germline. CDR3 coding DNA: TGTGCCAGCAGCCCCCGTTATGAGCGGATCACAGATACGCAGTATTTT. This translates into CASSPRYERITDTQYF.

This clone appeared a few times. V is TRBV28 and J is TRBJ2-5, with a weak D call TRBD1 (5 bases). The closer fit of TRBJ2-7 to the DNA end suggests the J call may be wrong. Germline V lookup: CDR1 MDHEN, CDR2 SYDVKM. The CDR3 extends over 14 amino acids. The CDR3: CASSSVGRSSEQYF. CDR3 sequence (DNA): TGTGCCAGCAGCTCTGTGGGGCGAAGCAGCGAGCAGTACTTC.

The V and J genes are TRBV11-2 and TRBJ2-1, with D maybe TRBD2 (7 bases). The germline V gene has CDR1 SGHAT and CDR2 FQNNGV. CDR3 length equals 19 residues. V gave up 1 base and J gave up 4 bases, with 23 bases separating them. In nucleotides, the CDR3 is TGTGCCAGCAGCTTAGGAGACAACTATGTGGGGGGGCCTTACAATGAGCAGTTCTTC. Amino acids: CASSLGDNYVGGPYNEQFF.

The chain carries TRBV19 and TRBJ1-1; D is unclear. V was shortened by 8 bases and J by 0 bases, with 16 bases between the two germline ends. This CDR3 has 15 amino acids. Germline V lookup: CDR1 LNHDA, CDR2 SQIVND (reference sequence). This CDR3 reads CASRAGYLMNTEAFF. Here the CDR3 DNA reads TGTGCCAGTCGTGCCGGTTATTTGATGAACACTGAAGCTTTCTTT.

The CDR3 region is CASSIRRGGPKNIQYF. The DNA of the CDR3 is TGTGCCAGTAGTATACGGCGAGGGGGTCCCAAAAACATTCAGTACTTC. The chain uses TRBV19 and TRBJ2-4, with D possibly being TRBD1 (6 bases). The germline V gene has CDR1 LNHDA and CDR2 SQIVND (reference sequence). The CDR3 runs to 16 residues. Trimming stripped 2 bases from V and 2 bases from J, with 13 bases between.

This rearrangement joins TRBV5-6 to TRBJ2-2, with D possibly being TRBD1 (5 bases). The CDR3 has 15 residues. V was cut by 4 bases and J by 1 base, with 11 bases left in between. CDR1 SGHDT and CDR2 YYEEEE come from the germline V gene. The CDR3 here is CASSPTDKNTGELFF. Here the CDR3 DNA reads TGTGCCAGCAGCCCGACAGATAAGAACACCGGGGAGCTGTTTTTT.